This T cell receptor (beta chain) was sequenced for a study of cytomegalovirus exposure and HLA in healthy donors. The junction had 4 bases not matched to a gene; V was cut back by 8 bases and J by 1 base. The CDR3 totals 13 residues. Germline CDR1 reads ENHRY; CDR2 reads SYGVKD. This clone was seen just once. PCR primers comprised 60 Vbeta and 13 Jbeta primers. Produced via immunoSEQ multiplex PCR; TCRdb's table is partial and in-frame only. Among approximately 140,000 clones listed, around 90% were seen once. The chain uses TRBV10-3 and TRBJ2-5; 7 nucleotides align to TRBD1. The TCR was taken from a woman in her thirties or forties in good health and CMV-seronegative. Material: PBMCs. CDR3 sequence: CAIGGQAQETQYF. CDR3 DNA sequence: TGTGCCATCGGCGGACAGGCCCAAGAGACCCAGTACTTC.